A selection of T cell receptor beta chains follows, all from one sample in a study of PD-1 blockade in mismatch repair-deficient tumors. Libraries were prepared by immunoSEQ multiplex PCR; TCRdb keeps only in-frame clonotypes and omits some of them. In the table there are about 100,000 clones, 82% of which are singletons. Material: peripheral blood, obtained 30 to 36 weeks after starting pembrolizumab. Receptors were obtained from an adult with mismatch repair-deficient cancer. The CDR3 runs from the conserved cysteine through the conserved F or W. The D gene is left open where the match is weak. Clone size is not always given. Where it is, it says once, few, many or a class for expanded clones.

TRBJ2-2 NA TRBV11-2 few TGTGCCAGCAGCTTCACCGACAGCACCGGGGAGCTGTTTTTT CASSFTDSTGELFF
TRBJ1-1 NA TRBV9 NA TGTGCCAGCAGAGCAGACGGAGTGAACACTGAAGCTTTCTTT CASRADGVNTEAFF
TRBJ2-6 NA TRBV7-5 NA TGTGCCAGAAGCCCCCAAGGCGGGGCCAACGTCCTGACTTTC CARSPQGGANVLTF
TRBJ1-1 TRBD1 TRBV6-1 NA TGTGCCGCAACGAGACAGGGACTGAACACTGAAGCTTTCTTT CAATRQGLNTEAFF
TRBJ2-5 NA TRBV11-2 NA TGTGCCAGCAGTTCCGGACCTAAGGCAGAGACCCAGTACTTC CASSSGPKAETQYF
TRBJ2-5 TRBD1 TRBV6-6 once TGTGCCAGCACCTGGGGACAGGGGTACTACTTC CASTWGQGYYF
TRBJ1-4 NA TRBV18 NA TGTGCCAGCTCACCCCCTGGTGAAAAACTGTTTTTT CASSPPGEKLFF
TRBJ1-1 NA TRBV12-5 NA TGTGCTAGTGGTTTCGATGGGTTGGGCACTGAAGCTTTCTTT CASGFDGLGTEAFF
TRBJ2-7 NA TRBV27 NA TGTGCCAGCAGTCCATTAGGGGACAAAGGCGAGCAGTACTTC CASSPLGDKGEQYF
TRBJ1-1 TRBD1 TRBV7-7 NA TGTGCTAGCAGCTTAAGAGGGCCAGGGGGTGGGAACACTGAAGCTTTCTTT CASSLRGPGGGNTEAFF
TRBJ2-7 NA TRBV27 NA TGTGCCAGCAGTTCCTATCCGACCCGGACCTACGAGCAGTACTTC CASSSYPTRTYEQYF
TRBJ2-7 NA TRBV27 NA TGTGCCAGCAGTCGGCCTCTCGGCGCAGGTTCGGCCGAGCAGTACTTC CASSRPLGAGSAEQYF
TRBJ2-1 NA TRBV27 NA TGTGCCAGCAGTTTAGGGGGCAATGAGCAGTTCTTC CASSLGGNEQFF
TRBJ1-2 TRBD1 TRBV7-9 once TGTGCCAGCAGCGCGGGACAGGACTATGGCTACACCTTC CASSAGQDYGYTF
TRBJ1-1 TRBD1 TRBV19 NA TGTGCCAGTAGTATTCCGGACAGGTGGAACACTGAAGCTTTCTTT CASSIPDRWNTEAFF
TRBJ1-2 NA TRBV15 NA TGTGCCACCAGCAGAGATAAAGGCTATGGCTACACCTTC CATSRDKGYGYTF
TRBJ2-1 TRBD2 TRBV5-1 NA TGCGCCAGCAGCTTGTTTGCGGGAGGGGAGGGTAGTGAGCAGTTCTTC CASSLFAGGEGSEQFF
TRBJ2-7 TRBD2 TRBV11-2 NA TGTGCCAGCAGCTTGGTAGCGGGAAGCGGCGAGCAGTACTTC CASSLVAGSGEQYF
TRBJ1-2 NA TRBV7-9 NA TGTGCCAGCAGCTTTAGAGGGGTCGGGGTTGGCTATGGCTACACCTTC CASSFRGVGVGYGYTF
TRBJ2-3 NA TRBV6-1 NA TGTGCCAGCAGTGCAGGGCTCACAGATACGCAGTATTTT CASSAGLTDTQYF